By share, the clone carrying this T cell receptor beta chain counts as medium-sized. TCRdb reprocessed the 5' RACE reads with MiXCR, giving one entry per CDR3 protein. The sample includes around 4,000 distinct CDR3 sequences, approximately 30% of them seen just once. The source of the sample is a study of spatial heterogeneity in lung cancer. Stated time point: sample taken at primary tumor resection. TCRs were sequenced from unsorted whole RNA of tumor, nontumor lung or PBMC. The donors, 60 to 80 patients with untreated early-stage non-small cell lung cancer, provided the samples. Germline V gene data show CDR1 as SGHTS and CDR2 as YDEGEE. The CDR3 length is 15 residues. The germline V and J ends were trimmed by 2 bases and 3 bases, with 14 bases remaining between them.

The clonotype originates from a male donor with early-stage non-small cell lung cancer. This specimen consisted of normal lung tissue next to the tumor, obtained at surgery. The chain joins TRBV5-8 to TRBJ2-5, with TRBD1 as a possible D gene (5 bases). CDR3 region: CASSLGRAAKETQYF. CDR3 coding DNA: TGTGCCAGCAGCTTAGGCAGGGCCGCGAAAGAGACCCAGTACTTC.